This T cell receptor beta chain was obtained from a study of blood T cell repertoires in COVID-19. For the study at large: COVID-19 samples collected from the United States, Italy and Spain covered acute and convalescent phases. The cDNA or gDNA used as material had been derived from T cells, B-cell-depleted T cells, or PBMCs.

The CDR3 is 14 residues long. With V trimmed by 7 bases and J by 6 bases, 5 bases remained unmatched. Per the germline V gene, CDR1 is SGHRS and CDR2 is YFSETQ. Study processing details: Counts of nucleated cells, estimated from reference gene primer amplification, were obtained. Sequenced by immunoSEQ multiplex PCR; TCRdb stores in-frame clones only, minus some. V and J calls and clone size are those listed in that table; D and trimming were worked out from the DNA. The sample carries around 120,000 clones, 85% to 90% recorded once. The TCR comes from a man in his fifties with acute or convalescent COVID-19. This chain uses TRBV5-1 with TRBJ2-1, with 12 bases that match TRBD2. The specimen was peripheral blood. CDR3 residues: CASGRGLAGNEQFF. The CDR3 nucleotides read TGCGCCAGCGGGAGGGGACTAGCGGGCAATGAGCAGTTCTTC.